This T cell receptor (beta chain) comes out of a study of blood T cell repertoires in COVID-19. Sequencing used immunoSEQ multiplex PCR; TCRdb keeps in-frame clones, though not all of them. Here the sample spans some 130,000 clones, approximately 84% being singletons. The germline gives CDR1 KGHDR, CDR2 SFDVKD. This CDR3 comprises 17 residues. V was shortened by 0 bases and J by 1 base, with 13 bases between the two germline ends. Sequenced: peripheral blood. The chain links TRBV24-1 to TRBJ2-3; D is perhaps TRBD2 (5 bases). The clonotype comes from a man between 60 and 75 years old with acute or convalescent COVID-19. As DNA, the CDR3 is TGTGCCACCAGTGATTTGATGGACCCGGAGGGCACAGATACGCAGTATTTT. Translated: CATSDLMDPEGTDTQYF.